Below, 21 T cell receptor beta chains from the same sample are listed, as sequenced in a study of cytomegalovirus exposure and HLA in healthy donors (dated by TCRdb to about 2017). The method behind the library was the immunoSEQ multiplex PCR assay. The multiplex PCR relied on a mix of 60 forward primers for TCR Vbeta segments and 13 reverse primers for TCR Jbeta segments. Not all clones reach the TCRdb copy of this immuneACCESS table, which keeps in-frame sequences only. Checked studies attribute under half of the gap to unresolved V genes and leave the rest unexplained. For this sample the table gives some 250,000 clones, of which about 81% were detected only once. The leading ten clones occupy 5% to 6% of the sample. The material sequenced was PBMCs. Receptors were obtained from a woman aged 40 to 50 in good health and CMV-seropositive.

The chain combines TRBV11-3 with TRBJ1-6, with D perhaps TRBD1 (5 bases). V was pared by 4 bases and J by 10 bases, with 17 bases between. The CDR3 length is 15 residues. Germline V gives CDR1 SGHNT, CDR2 YENEEA. CDR3 nucleotide sequence: TGTGCCAGCAGCTCCCAGGGAGGGTTAGGATCACCCCTCCACTTT. Translating it yields CASSSQGGLGSPLHF. The whole variable domain, filled in from reference TRBV11-3 and TRBJ1-6, reads EAGVVQSPRYKIIEKKQPVAFWCNPISGHNTLYWYLQNLGQGPELLIRYENEEAVDDSQLPKDRFSAERLKGVDSTLKIQPAELGDSAVYLCASSSQGGLGSPLHFGNGTRLTVT.

This chain links TRBV6-5 with TRBJ2-3; TRBD2 agrees at 10 bases. This CDR3 region has 14 residues. V trimming: 7 bases; J trimming: 4 bases; junction bases outside the gene matches: 5. CDR1 and CDR2 (germline): MNHEY, SVGAGI. CDR3 region: CASMKSGRADTQYF. CDR3 DNA: TGTGCCAGCATGAAAAGCGGGAGGGCAGATACGCAGTATTTT.

The CDR3 region has the DNA TGTGCCAGCAGTGAAACAGGGGGGAAGTCCTACGAGCAGTACTTC. Protein: CASSETGGKSYEQYF. V is TRBV25-1 and J is TRBJ2-7, with 8 bases lining up with TRBD1. This CDR3 contains 15 residues. Germline values: CDR1 MGHDK, CDR2 SYGVNS. The J segment lost 1 base and the V segment lost 2 bases, leaving 4 bases of the junction unmatched.

J is TRBJ1-4 and V is TRBV28; TRBD1 agrees at 7 bases. V lost 2 bases to trimming and J lost 2 bases; unmatched junction nucleotides: 5. The length of the CDR3 is 16 residues. The V gene's germline CDR1 is MDHEN and CDR2 SYDVKM. The CDR3 DNA reads TGTGCCAGCAGTTTACCGACAGGGCGCACTAATGAAAAACTGTTTTTT. Residues: CASSLPTGRTNEKLFF.

The chain recombines TRBV6-1 with TRBJ1-5, with 8 nucleotides matching TRBD1. Trimming cost V 5 bases and J 7 bases; bases outside gene matches: 7. Germline V lookup: CDR1 MNHNS, CDR2 SASEGT. The CDR3 has 14 residues. The CDR3 loop reads CASSRTGREQPQHF. CDR3 in DNA: TGTGCCAGCAGTCGGACAGGGAGGGAACAGCCCCAGCATTTT.

In its sample, this clone was seen once. The rearrangement uses TRBV10-2 and TRBJ1-1; no reliable D call. V shed 4 bases and J shed 1 base, with 13 bases lying between them. CDR1 and CDR2 (germline): WSHSY, SAAADI. The CDR3 totals 15 residues. The CDR3 DNA reads TGCGCCAGCAGTGTCACAAGCGCCGCGAACACTGAAGCTTTCTTT. It specifies CASSVTSAANTEAFF.

This clone showed up just a few times. The chain combines TRBV5-4 with TRBJ1-4, with 7 bases that match TRBD1. The CDR3 sequence is 14 residues long. CDR1 is SGHNT and CDR2 is YYREEE in the germline V gene (reference sequence). V trimming: 3 bases; J trimming: 4 bases; junction bases outside the gene matches: 3. The CDR3 DNA reads as TGTGCCAGCAGCTCGACAGGGAGTAATGAAAAACTGTTTTTT. This gives the protein CASSSTGSNEKLFF.

This clone was recorded once. The chain recombines TRBV2 with TRBJ1-4, with 7 bases that match TRBD1. CDR3 size: 12 residues. V trimming: 6 bases; J trimming: 5 bases; junction bases outside the gene matches: 0. The germline V gene has CDR1 SNHLY and CDR2 FYNNEI. The CDR3 DNA follows: TGTGCCAGCAGGGACAGGAATGAAAAACTGTTTTTT. Its protein is CASRDRNEKLFF. The complete variable domain, with remaining parts taken from reference TRBV2 and TRBJ1-4, reads EPEVTQTPSHQVTQMGQEVILRCVPISNHLYFYWYRQILGQKVEFLVSFYNNEISEKSEIFDDQFSVERPDGSNFTLKIRSTKLEDSAMYFCASRDRNEKLFFGSGTQLSVL.

This chain's CDR3 is CASSEGLAPIGELFF. The CDR3, as DNA: TGCGCCAGCAGCGAGGGACTAGCGCCGATTGGGGAGCTGTTTTTT. V and J are TRBV4-3 and TRBJ2-2; TRBD2 agrees at 10 bases. V was pared by 5 bases and J by 8 bases, with 8 bases of the junction left unmatched. This CDR3 region has 15 residues. Germline V lookup: CDR1 LGHNA, CDR2 YSLEER.

The CDR3, as DNA: TGTGCCAGCAGCCGCGGGGCCGAGCAGTACTTC. Translating gives CASSRGAEQYF. This chain joins TRBV6-5 and TRBJ2-7, with D maybe TRBD2 (6 bases). The germline gives CDR1 MNHEY, CDR2 SVGAGI. The CDR3 is made up of 11 amino acids. Trimming stripped 6 bases from V and 6 bases from J, with 9 bases between.

This clone was seen a single time. The chain uses TRBV7-3 and TRBJ2-2; 9 bases line up with TRBD1. Germline V gives CDR1 SGHTA, CDR2 FQGTGA. The CDR3 runs to 16 residues. The V gene end was trimmed by 6 bases and the J gene end by 8 bases; junction bases not matched to a gene: 13. The CDR3 sequence is CASRPTTGGRGGELFF. The CDR3 nucleotides are TGTGCCAGCAGGCCCACTACAGGGGGCAGAGGAGGGGAGCTGTTTTTT. Full variable domain (outside the CDR3, taken from reference TRBV7-3 and TRBJ2-2): GAGVSQTPSNKVTEKGKYVELRCDPISGHTALYWYRQSLGQGPEFLIYFQGTGAADDSGLPNDRFFAVRPEGSVSTLKIQRTERGDSAVYLCASRPTTGGRGGELFFGEGSRLTVL.

The chain is built from TRBV29-1 and TRBJ1-1; TRBD1 might be the D (5 bases). The CDR3 runs 13 residues. CDR1 is SQVTM and CDR2 is ANQGSEA in the germline V gene. Trimming stripped 6 bases from V and 1 base from J, with 12 bases between. In DNA form, the CDR3 reads TGCAGCGTCCGTCGGGGGGGGAACACTGAAGCTTTCTTT. Its translation: CSVRRGGNTEAFF.

The chain uses TRBV19 and TRBJ1-4, with D perhaps TRBD1 (5 bases). The V gene lost 4 bases and the J gene lost 0 bases, with 15 bases spanning the gap. This CDR3 is 17 amino acids long. Germline V gives CDR1 LNHDA, CDR2 SQIVND (reference sequence). CDR3 sequence (DNA): TGTGCCAGTAGTAACAGGCGTGTGATGGCAACTAATGAAAAACTGTTTTTT. Amino acid sequence: CASSNRRVMATNEKLFF.

Comments on this clone: At the DNA level, this CDR3 is encoded by other sequences in the same sample as well. In nucleotides, the CDR3 is TGTGCCAGCAGTTCCCCGGGACAGGGGGCCTATGGCTACACCTTC. This sequence encodes CASSSPGQGAYGYTF. This chain uses TRBV6-5 with TRBJ1-2; 12 bases are shared with TRBD1. J gave up 4 bases and V 4 bases, and 4 bases lay outside the gene matches. Germline V gene sequence: CDR1 MNHEY, CDR2 SVGAGI. The length of the CDR3 is 15 residues.

The chain carries TRBV29-1 and TRBJ1-3, with 8 bases identical to TRBD1. Germline CDR1 is SQVTM and CDR2 is ANQGSEA. This CDR3 region has 14 residues. J gave up 3 bases and V 6 bases, and 7 bases lay outside the gene matches. Here the CDR3 DNA reads TGCAGCGTAGGGACAGGAACTCTTGGAAACACCATATATTTT. Translation: CSVGTGTLGNTIYF.

This rearrangement joins TRBV6-6 to TRBJ2-5; no firm D call. The CDR3 is 16 amino acids. Trimming took 0 bases from V and 3 from J, leaving 14 bases between them. Germline CDR1 reads MNHNY; CDR2 reads SVGAGI (reference sequence). In nucleotides, the CDR3 is TGTGCCAGCAGTTACTCGAGTAGGCGACGGGAAGAGACCCAGTACTTC. Protein: CASSYSSRRREETQYF.

V and J are TRBV25-1 and TRBJ2-4, with TRBD1 as a possible D gene (5 bases). The CDR3 sequence is 15 residues long. Trimming stripped 3 bases from V and 1 base from J, with 10 bases between. Germline assignment: CDR1 MGHDK and CDR2 SYGVNS. CDR3 DNA sequence: TGTGCCAGCAGTGAGGTTTCAGGGGCCAAAAACATTCAGTACTTC. Translated: CASSEVSGAKNIQYF.

The chain has TRBV18 and TRBJ2-1; the D gene is possibly TRBD1 (6 bases). Trimming pared 1 base from V and 6 bases from J, leaving 7 bases between. This CDR3 has 13 residues. Germline V gene data show CDR1 as KGHSH and CDR2 as LQKENI. The CDR3 protein is CASSPRTANEQFF. As DNA, the CDR3 is TGTGCCAGCTCACCACGGACAGCCAATGAGCAGTTCTTC.

This rearrangement joins TRBV30 to TRBJ2-7; no definite D call. Germline V gene lookup returns CDR1 GTSNPN and CDR2 SVGIG (reference sequence). CDR3 length equals 12 residues. V shed 0 bases and J shed 1 base, with 4 bases lying between them. CDR3 DNA sequence: TGTGCCTGGAGTGTATCTTCCTACGAGCAGTACTTC. It codes for CAWSVSSYEQYF.

The rearrangement joins TRBV18 to TRBJ2-7; TRBD2 agrees at 8 bases. Germline-derived CDR1 and CDR2 are KGHSH and LQKENI. CDR3 length equals 16 residues. The V gene end was trimmed by 3 bases and the J gene end by 2 bases; junction bases not matched to a gene: 9. This chain's CDR3 is CASSPQGAGVTYEQYF. For the CDR3, the DNA is TGTGCCAGCTCACCCCAGGGAGCGGGGGTCACCTACGAGCAGTACTTC.

The rearrangement joins TRBV6-5 to TRBJ1-3; D ambiguous. With 6 bases removed from V and 2 bases from J, the gap between germline ends came to 8 bases. Germline values: CDR1 MNHEY, CDR2 SVGAGI. This CDR3 contains 13 residues. The CDR3 DNA is TGTGCCAGCAGCCCCTGGCCTGGAAACACCATATATTTT. Residues: CASSPWPGNTIYF.